Listed below are T cell receptor beta chains from one sample, sequenced in a study of OX40 agonist ivuxolimab in advanced cancers. Only in-frame clones appear in the TCRdb table, and some are missing; sequencing was by immunoSEQ multiplex PCR. Among some 86,000 clones listed, around 92% were seen once. The source was CD4+ or CD8+ T cells sorted from blood, collected in a trial of the OX40 agonist ivuxolimab. Receptor source: an adult with an advanced solid tumor such as melanoma, head and neck, liver or kidney cancer. Each CDR3 is given with its conserved first and last residue. Each record gives: J gene, V gene, D gene, clone size, CDR3 DNA, CDR3 protein. A D gene is named only where the DNA matches it firmly. Only some rows state a clone size, as once, few, many or a class for expanded clones.

J gene: TRBJ2-3
V gene: TRBV18
D gene: NA
clone size: NA
CDR3 DNA: TGTGCCAGCTCACCACCGGGCCAGCGGGCACTTCCTAGCACAGATACGCAGTATTTT
CDR3 protein: CASSPPGQRALPSTDTQYF

J gene: TRBJ1-4
V gene: TRBV7-3
D gene: TRBD1
clone size: NA
CDR3 DNA: TGTGCCAGGCAGGGGACAGGGAATGAAAAACTGTTTTTT
CDR3 protein: CARQGTGNEKLFF

J gene: TRBJ1-3
V gene: TRBV28
D gene: NA
clone size: few
CDR3 DNA: TGTGCCAGCCAAGGGCAAGCAGTCTCTGGAAACACCATATATTTT
CDR3 protein: CASQGQAVSGNTIYF

J gene: TRBJ2-1
V gene: TRBV19
D gene: TRBD1
clone size: NA
CDR3 DNA: TGTGCCAGTAGAAAGGACAGGGGGCGGAATGAGCAGTTCTTC
CDR3 protein: CASRKDRGRNEQFF

J gene: TRBJ2-7
V gene: TRBV25-1
D gene: TRBD2
clone size: NA
CDR3 DNA: TGTGCCAGAAAGACTAGCGGGAGCGGAGAGCAGTACTTC
CDR3 protein: CARKTSGSGEQYF

J gene: TRBJ2-1
V gene: TRBV7-9
D gene: NA
clone size: NA
CDR3 DNA: TGTGCCAGCAGCTTAGGAGTGGGGAATGAGCAGTTCTTC
CDR3 protein: CASSLGVGNEQFF

J gene: TRBJ2-2
V gene: TRBV6-1
D gene: NA
clone size: NA
CDR3 DNA: TGTGCCAGCAGTGAAGCCAGGGACTCCTACACCGGGGAGCTGTTTTTT
CDR3 protein: CASSEARDSYTGELFF

J gene: TRBJ2-7
V gene: TRBV18
D gene: NA
clone size: NA
CDR3 DNA: TGTGCCAGCTCACCATCCTCAGGTAGTACCTACGAGCAGTACTTC
CDR3 protein: CASSPSSGSTYEQYF

J gene: TRBJ1-5
V gene: TRBV4-1
D gene: NA
clone size: NA
CDR3 DNA: TGCGCCAGCAGCCAAGATCCCAATCAGCCCCAGCATTTT
CDR3 protein: CASSQDPNQPQHF

J gene: TRBJ2-2
V gene: TRBV19
D gene: NA
clone size: NA
CDR3 DNA: TGTGCCCTCAGGATCAGGAGAGGAACGAACACCGGGGAGCTGTTTTTT
CDR3 protein: CALRIRRGTNTGELFF

J gene: TRBJ2-7
V gene: TRBV2
D gene: TRBD1
clone size: NA
CDR3 DNA: TGTGCCACCAGCGGGACAGGGGGCTACGAGCAGTACTTC
CDR3 protein: CATSGTGGYEQYF

J gene: TRBJ1-1
V gene: TRBV5-4
D gene: NA
clone size: NA
CDR3 DNA: TGTGCCAGCAGCCGGGCGGACGGAGAAGCTTTCTTT
CDR3 protein: CASSRADGEAFF

J gene: TRBJ2-7
V gene: TRBV6-6
D gene: TRBD2
clone size: NA
CDR3 DNA: TGTGCCAGCAGTCGCCCGACTAGCGGGAGGTACGAGCAGTACTTC
CDR3 protein: CASSRPTSGRYEQYF

J gene: TRBJ1-6
V gene: TRBV27
D gene: TRBD1
clone size: NA
CDR3 DNA: TGTGCCAGCAGACCGGGACAGGGGCTTTCACCCCTCCACTTT
CDR3 protein: CASRPGQGLSPLHF

J gene: TRBJ2-3
V gene: TRBV5-4
D gene: NA
clone size: once
CDR3 DNA: TGTGCCAGCAGCTATTACTCGGGACATCTCGCAGATACGCAGTATTTT
CDR3 protein: CASSYYSGHLADTQYF

J gene: TRBJ2-1
V gene: TRBV5-1
D gene: TRBD2
clone size: NA
CDR3 DNA: TGCGCCAGCAGCTTGGCGACTAGCGGGAGGGCGGCGAACTCCTACAATGAGCAGTTCTTC
CDR3 protein: CASSLATSGRAANSYNEQFF

J gene: TRBJ2-3
V gene: TRBV5-1
D gene: TRBD2
clone size: NA
CDR3 DNA: TGCGCCAGCAGCCTCCCGGGACTAGCGGGGTCCCACCGTAGCACAGATACGCAGTATTTT
CDR3 protein: CASSLPGLAGSHRSTDTQYF

J gene: TRBJ2-1
V gene: TRBV5-1
D gene: TRBD2
clone size: NA
CDR3 DNA: TGCGCCAGCAGCCTTCGAGTGGGGGGGACCTACAATGAGCAGTTCTTC
CDR3 protein: CASSLRVGGTYNEQFF

J gene: TRBJ1-1
V gene: TRBV28
D gene: NA
clone size: NA
CDR3 DNA: TGTGCCAGCAGCCGTATGACAAATAGGAACACTGAAGCTTTCTTT
CDR3 protein: CASSRMTNRNTEAFF

J gene: TRBJ2-5
V gene: TRBV5-1
D gene: NA
clone size: NA
CDR3 DNA: TGCGCCAGCAGCTTGGCAGAGACCCAGTACTTC
CDR3 protein: CASSLAETQYF

J gene: TRBJ2-1
V gene: TRBV28
D gene: NA
clone size: NA
CDR3 DNA: TGTGCCAGCAGTTTTCAAGTCGGGAGCACGTACAATGAGCAGTTCTTC
CDR3 protein: CASSFQVGSTYNEQFF

J gene: TRBJ2-7
V gene: TRBV11-3
D gene: TRBD1
clone size: NA
CDR3 DNA: TGTGCCAGCAGCCCCATAGGGGACAGGGGGTGCGAGCAGTACTTC
CDR3 protein: CASSPIGDRGCEQYF

J gene: TRBJ1-1
V gene: TRBV19
D gene: NA
clone size: NA
CDR3 DNA: TGTGCCAGTAGTACTAATCTTAGGGGGATTGATGAAGCTTTCTTT
CDR3 protein: CASSTNLRGIDEAFF

J gene: TRBJ2-7
V gene: TRBV2
D gene: TRBD1
clone size: NA
CDR3 DNA: TGTGCCAGCGCAGGGGGCGGAAAGTACGAGCAGTACTTC
CDR3 protein: CASAGGGKYEQYF

J gene: TRBJ1-1
V gene: TRBV7-9
D gene: TRBD1
clone size: NA
CDR3 DNA: TGTGCCAGCAGCCACCTCACAGGGGGCCTGACTGAAGCTTTCTTT
CDR3 protein: CASSHLTGGLTEAFF

J gene: TRBJ1-1
V gene: TRBV28
D gene: TRBD1
clone size: NA
CDR3 DNA: TGTGCCAGCAGACGACAGGGGTTGTGGACTGAAGCTTTCTTT
CDR3 protein: CASRRQGLWTEAFF

J gene: TRBJ1-1
V gene: TRBV6-4
D gene: TRBD1
clone size: NA
CDR3 DNA: TGTGCCAGCAGTAAGCGACAGGGGGTTTTTTCTGAAGCTTTCTTT
CDR3 protein: CASSKRQGVFSEAFF

J gene: TRBJ2-3
V gene: TRBV13
D gene: TRBD2
clone size: NA
CDR3 DNA: TGTGCCAGCAGCTTACTAGCGGGCCCAGATACGCAGTATTTT
CDR3 protein: CASSLLAGPDTQYF

J gene: TRBJ2-1
V gene: TRBV14
D gene: NA
clone size: NA
CDR3 DNA: TGTGCCAGCAGCCAAGATCTGGGGGCGAGGGAGCAGTTCTTC
CDR3 protein: CASSQDLGAREQFF

J gene: TRBJ2-1
V gene: TRBV29-1
D gene: NA
clone size: NA
CDR3 DNA: TGCAGCGTTGATCGGGCGCCGAATGAGCAGTTCTTC
CDR3 protein: CSVDRAPNEQFF

J gene: TRBJ1-3
V gene: TRBV28
D gene: NA
clone size: NA
CDR3 DNA: TGTGCCAGCAGTTTAGCGATTGGAAACACCATATATTTT
CDR3 protein: CASSLAIGNTIYF

J gene: TRBJ2-7
V gene: TRBV28
D gene: TRBD2
clone size: NA
CDR3 DNA: TGTGCCAGCACCTCAATAAGCGGGAGAAGCTACGAGCAGTACTTC
CDR3 protein: CASTSISGRSYEQYF

J gene: TRBJ1-2
V gene: TRBV2
D gene: NA
clone size: few
CDR3 DNA: TGTGCCAGCAGTTTACAGGGCCCCTATGGCTACACCTTC
CDR3 protein: CASSLQGPYGYTF

J gene: TRBJ1-2
V gene: TRBV28
D gene: NA
clone size: once
CDR3 DNA: TGTGCCAGCAGTTCCGTTGGGGGGATTGGGTACTATGGCTACACCTTC
CDR3 protein: CASSSVGGIGYYGYTF

J gene: TRBJ1-1
V gene: TRBV7-7
D gene: TRBD1
clone size: NA
CDR3 DNA: TGTGCTAGCAGCTCCACAGGGGCTTGGAACACTGAAGCTTTCTTT
CDR3 protein: CASSSTGAWNTEAFF

J gene: TRBJ2-3
V gene: TRBV19
D gene: NA
clone size: NA
CDR3 DNA: TGTGCCAGTAGTGCGGTGTGGAATACGCAGTATTTT
CDR3 protein: CASSAVWNTQYF

J gene: TRBJ2-7
V gene: TRBV30
D gene: TRBD1
clone size: NA
CDR3 DNA: TGTGCCTGGATCTCCCGGGGGGACAGGGGCCTAGGGCAGTACTTC
CDR3 protein: CAWISRGDRGLGQYF

J gene: TRBJ2-7
V gene: TRBV6-5
D gene: NA
clone size: NA
CDR3 DNA: TGTGCCAGCAGTTACTTTACGGGGGGCCACGACGAGCAGTACTTC
CDR3 protein: CASSYFTGGHDEQYF

J gene: TRBJ2-3
V gene: TRBV19
D gene: TRBD2
clone size: NA
CDR3 DNA: TGTGCCAGTAGTATATCTAGCGGGAGTCGGGGGACAGATACGCAGTATTTT
CDR3 protein: CASSISSGSRGTDTQYF

J gene: TRBJ2-1
V gene: TRBV10-1
D gene: NA
clone size: few
CDR3 DNA: TGCGCCAGTTCAACGGGGTATGAGCAGTTCTTC
CDR3 protein: CASSTGYEQFF

J gene: TRBJ1-6
V gene: TRBV7-3
D gene: TRBD1
clone size: NA
CDR3 DNA: TGTGCCAGCAGCTCGACAGGGGGCCTCTCACCCCTCCACTTT
CDR3 protein: CASSSTGGLSPLHF

J gene: TRBJ2-4
V gene: TRBV28
D gene: NA
clone size: NA
CDR3 DNA: TGTGCCAGCAGTTTTGGGCAGCCTCTAGCCAAAAACATTCAGTACTTC
CDR3 protein: CASSFGQPLAKNIQYF

J gene: TRBJ1-2
V gene: TRBV5-1
D gene: TRBD1
clone size: once
CDR3 DNA: TGCGCCAGCAGCTTGGGCTCTCCGGGACAGAAGTTCTATGGCTACACCTTC
CDR3 protein: CASSLGSPGQKFYGYTF

J gene: TRBJ2-3
V gene: TRBV7-2
D gene: TRBD2
clone size: NA
CDR3 DNA: TGTGCCAGCAGCTTAGGGGCTAGCGGAACCACAGATACGCAGTATTTT
CDR3 protein: CASSLGASGTTDTQYF